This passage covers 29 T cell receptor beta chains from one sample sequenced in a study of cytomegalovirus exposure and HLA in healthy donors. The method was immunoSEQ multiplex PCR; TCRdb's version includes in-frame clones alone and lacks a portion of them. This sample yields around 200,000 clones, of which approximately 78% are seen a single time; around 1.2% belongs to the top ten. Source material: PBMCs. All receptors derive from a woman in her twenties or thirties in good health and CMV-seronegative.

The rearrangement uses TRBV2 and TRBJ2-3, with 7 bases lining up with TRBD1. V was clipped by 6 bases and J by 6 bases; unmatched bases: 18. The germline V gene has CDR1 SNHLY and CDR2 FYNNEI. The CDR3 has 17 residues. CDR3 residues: CASSALLGQTPSDTQYF. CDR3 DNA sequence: TGTGCCAGCAGCGCCTTACTGGGACAGACCCCCTCCGATACGCAGTATTTT. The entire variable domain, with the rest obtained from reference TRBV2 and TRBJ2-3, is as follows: EPEVTQTPSHQVTQMGQEVILRCVPISNHLYFYWYRQILGQKVEFLVSFYNNEISEKSEIFDDQFSVERPDGSNFTLKIRSTKLEDSAMYFCASSALLGQTPSDTQYFGPGTRLTVL.

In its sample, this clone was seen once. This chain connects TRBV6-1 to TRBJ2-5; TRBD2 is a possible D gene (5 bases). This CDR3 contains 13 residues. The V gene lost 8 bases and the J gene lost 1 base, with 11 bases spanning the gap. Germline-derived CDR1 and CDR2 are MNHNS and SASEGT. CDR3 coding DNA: TGTGCCAGCGCGGGTTCGGGCCAAGAGACCCAGTACTTC. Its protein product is CASAGSGQETQYF.

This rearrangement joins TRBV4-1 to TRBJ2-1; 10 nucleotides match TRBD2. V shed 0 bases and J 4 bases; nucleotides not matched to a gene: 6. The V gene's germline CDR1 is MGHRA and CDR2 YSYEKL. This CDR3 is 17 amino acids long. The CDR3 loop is CASSQDRLAGGYNEQFF. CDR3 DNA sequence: TGCGCCAGCAGCCAAGATCGATTAGCGGGGGGTTACAATGAGCAGTTCTTC.

CDR3 region: CASSPRQAPGEKLFF. The CDR3 nucleotides read TGTGCCAGCAGCCCCCGACAAGCCCCTGGCGAAAAACTGTTTTTT. J is TRBJ1-4 and V is TRBV7-8; D remains ambiguous. Germline CDR1 SGHVS, CDR2 FQNEAQ. The CDR3 is 15 amino acids. The V end lost 5 bases, the J end lost 8 bases, and 18 bases lay between the germline ends.

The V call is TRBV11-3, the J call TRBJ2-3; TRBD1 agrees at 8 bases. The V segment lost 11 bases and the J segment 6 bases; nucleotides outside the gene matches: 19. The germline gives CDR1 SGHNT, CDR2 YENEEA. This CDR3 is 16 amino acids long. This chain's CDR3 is CARVVREQGALDTQYF. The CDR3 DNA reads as TGTGCCCGAGTAGTCCGTGAGCAGGGGGCATTGGATACGCAGTATTTT.

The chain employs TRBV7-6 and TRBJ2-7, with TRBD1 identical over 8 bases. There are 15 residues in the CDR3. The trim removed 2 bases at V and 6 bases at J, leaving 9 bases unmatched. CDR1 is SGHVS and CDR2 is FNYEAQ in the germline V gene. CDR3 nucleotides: TGTGCCAGCAGCTTAAGTCGGCAGGGGGCTGGCGAGCAGTACTTC. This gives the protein CASSLSRQGAGEQYF.

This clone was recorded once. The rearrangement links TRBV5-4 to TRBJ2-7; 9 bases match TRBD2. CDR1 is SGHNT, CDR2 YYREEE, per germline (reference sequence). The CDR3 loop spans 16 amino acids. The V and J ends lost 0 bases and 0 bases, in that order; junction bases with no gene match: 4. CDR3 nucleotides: TGTGCCAGCAGCTTGGGGGCTAGCGGGGTCTCCTACGAGCAGTACTTC. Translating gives CASSLGASGVSYEQYF.

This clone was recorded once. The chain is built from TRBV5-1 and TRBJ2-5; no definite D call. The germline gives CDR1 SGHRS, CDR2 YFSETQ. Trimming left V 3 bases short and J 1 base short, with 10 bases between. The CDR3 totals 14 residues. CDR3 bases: TGCGCCAGCAGCTCTATGACAAGCCAAGAGACCCAGTACTTC. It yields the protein CASSSMTSQETQYF.

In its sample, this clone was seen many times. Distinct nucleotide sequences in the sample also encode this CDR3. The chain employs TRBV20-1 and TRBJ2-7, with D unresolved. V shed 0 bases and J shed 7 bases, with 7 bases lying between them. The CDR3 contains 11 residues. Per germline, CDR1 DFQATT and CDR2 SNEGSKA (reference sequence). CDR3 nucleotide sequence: TGCAGTGCTAGAGATTCTAGGGAGCAGTACTTC. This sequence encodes CSARDSREQYF.

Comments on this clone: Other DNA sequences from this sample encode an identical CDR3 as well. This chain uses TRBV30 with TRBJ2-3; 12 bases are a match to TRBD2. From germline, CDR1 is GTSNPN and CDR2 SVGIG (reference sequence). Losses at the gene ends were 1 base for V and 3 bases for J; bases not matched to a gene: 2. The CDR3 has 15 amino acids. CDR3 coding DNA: TGTGCCTGGAGTGCGCTAGCGGGGGGGACAGATACGCAGTATTTT. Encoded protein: CAWSALAGGTDTQYF.

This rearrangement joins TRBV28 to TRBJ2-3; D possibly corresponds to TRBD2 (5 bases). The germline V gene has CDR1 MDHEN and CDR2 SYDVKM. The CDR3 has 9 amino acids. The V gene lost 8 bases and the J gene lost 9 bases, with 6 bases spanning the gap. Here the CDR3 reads CASGETQYF. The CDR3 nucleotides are TGTGCCAGCGGGGAGACGCAGTATTTT.

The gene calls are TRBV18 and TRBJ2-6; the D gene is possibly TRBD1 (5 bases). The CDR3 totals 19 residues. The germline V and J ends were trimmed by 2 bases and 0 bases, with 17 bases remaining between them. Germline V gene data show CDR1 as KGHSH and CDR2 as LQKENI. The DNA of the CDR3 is TGTGCCAGCTCACCAAGGGTTAGGGGCATGAGCTCTGGGGCCAACGTCCTGACTTTC. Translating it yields CASSPRVRGMSSGANVLTF.

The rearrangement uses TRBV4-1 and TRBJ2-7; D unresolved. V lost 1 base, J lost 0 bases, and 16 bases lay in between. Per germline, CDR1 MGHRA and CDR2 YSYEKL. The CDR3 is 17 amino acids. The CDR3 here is CASSQGLLVSTSYEQYF. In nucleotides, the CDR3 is TGCGCCAGCAGCCAAGGGTTGCTCGTTTCTACCTCCTACGAGCAGTACTTC.

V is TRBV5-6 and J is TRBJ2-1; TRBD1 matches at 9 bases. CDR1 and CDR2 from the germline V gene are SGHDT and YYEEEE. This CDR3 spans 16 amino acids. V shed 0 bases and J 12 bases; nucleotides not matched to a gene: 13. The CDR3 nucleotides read TGTGCCAGCAGCTTGGAGCCTAGGGGACAGGGAATGGTGCAGTTCTTC. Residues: CASSLEPRGQGMVQFF.

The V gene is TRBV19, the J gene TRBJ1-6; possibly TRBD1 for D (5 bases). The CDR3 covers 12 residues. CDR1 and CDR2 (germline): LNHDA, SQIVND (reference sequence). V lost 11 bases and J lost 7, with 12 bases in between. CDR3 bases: TGTGCCGGAGGGACGGCGAATTCACCCCTCCACTTT. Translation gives CAGGTANSPLHF.

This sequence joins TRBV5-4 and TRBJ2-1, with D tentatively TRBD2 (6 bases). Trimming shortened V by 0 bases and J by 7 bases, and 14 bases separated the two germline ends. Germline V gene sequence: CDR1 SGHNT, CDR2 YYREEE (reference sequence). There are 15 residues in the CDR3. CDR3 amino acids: CASSLELAKRNEQFF. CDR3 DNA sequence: TGTGCCAGCAGCTTGGAACTAGCAAAAAGAAATGAGCAGTTCTTC.

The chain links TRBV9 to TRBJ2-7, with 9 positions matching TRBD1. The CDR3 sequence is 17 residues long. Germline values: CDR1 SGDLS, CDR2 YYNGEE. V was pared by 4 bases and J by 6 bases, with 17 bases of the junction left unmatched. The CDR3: CASSPRRTGTGFSEQYF. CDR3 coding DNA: TGTGCCAGCAGCCCGAGGCGGACCGGGACAGGGTTTTCCGAGCAGTACTTC.

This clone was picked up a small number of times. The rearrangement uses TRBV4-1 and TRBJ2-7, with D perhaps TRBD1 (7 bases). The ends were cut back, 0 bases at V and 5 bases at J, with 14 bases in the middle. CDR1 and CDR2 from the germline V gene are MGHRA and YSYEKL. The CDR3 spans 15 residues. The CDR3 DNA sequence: TGCGCCAGCAGCCAAGAGCGGCAGGGGGGCCACGAGCAGTACTTC. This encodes CASSQERQGGHEQYF.

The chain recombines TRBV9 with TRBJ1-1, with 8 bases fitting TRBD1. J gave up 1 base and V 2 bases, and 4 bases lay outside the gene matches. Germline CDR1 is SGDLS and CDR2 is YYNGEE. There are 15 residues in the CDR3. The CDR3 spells CASSVPGTGNTEAFF. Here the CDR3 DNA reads TGTGCCAGCAGCGTCCCGGGGACAGGGAACACTGAAGCTTTCTTT.

CDR3 loop: CASGSSGANVLTF. Written as DNA, the CDR3 is TGTGCTAGTGGCTCCTCTGGGGCCAACGTCCTGACTTTC. The J gene is TRBJ2-6, the V gene TRBV12-5; no clear D. Trimming removed 6 bases from V and 0 bases from J, with 3 bases in between. Per the germline V gene, CDR1 is LGHNT and CDR2 is FRNRAP. The CDR3 spans 13 residues.

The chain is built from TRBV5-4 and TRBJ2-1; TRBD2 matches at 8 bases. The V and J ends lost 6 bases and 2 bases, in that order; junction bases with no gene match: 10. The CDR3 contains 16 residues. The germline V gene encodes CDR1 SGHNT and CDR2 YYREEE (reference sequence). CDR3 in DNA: TGTGCCAGCACCCAGCAAGCGGGGGACCCCTACAATGAGCAGTTCTTC. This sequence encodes CASTQQAGDPYNEQFF. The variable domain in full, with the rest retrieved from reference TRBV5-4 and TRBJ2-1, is ETGVTQSPTHLIKTRGQQVTLRCSSQSGHNTVSWYQQALGQGPQFIFQYYREEENGRGNFPPRFSGLQFPNYSSELNVNALELDDSALYLCASTQQAGDPYNEQFFGPGTRLTVL.

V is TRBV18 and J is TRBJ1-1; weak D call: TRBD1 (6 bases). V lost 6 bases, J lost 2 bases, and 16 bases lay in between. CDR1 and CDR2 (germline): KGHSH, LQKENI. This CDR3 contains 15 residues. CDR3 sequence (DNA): TGTGCCAGCTCGCAGGGGTTGGGGAGAAACACTGAAGCTTTCTTT. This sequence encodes CASSQGLGRNTEAFF.

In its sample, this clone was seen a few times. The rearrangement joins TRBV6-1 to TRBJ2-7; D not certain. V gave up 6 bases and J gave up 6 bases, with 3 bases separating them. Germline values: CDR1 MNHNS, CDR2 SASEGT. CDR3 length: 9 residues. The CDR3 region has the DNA TGTGCCAGCAGAGCCGAGCAGTACTTC. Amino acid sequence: CASRAEQYF.

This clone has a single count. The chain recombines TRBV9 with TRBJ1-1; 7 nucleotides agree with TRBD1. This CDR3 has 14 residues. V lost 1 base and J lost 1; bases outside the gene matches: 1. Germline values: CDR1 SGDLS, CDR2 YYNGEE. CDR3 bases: TGTGCCAGCAGCGTACCAGGGGGGAACACTGAAGCTTTCTTT. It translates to CASSVPGGNTEAFF.

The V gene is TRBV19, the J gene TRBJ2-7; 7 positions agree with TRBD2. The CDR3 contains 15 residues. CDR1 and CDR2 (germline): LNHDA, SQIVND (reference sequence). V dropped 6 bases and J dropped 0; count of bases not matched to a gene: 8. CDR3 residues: CASRGGGTASYEQYF. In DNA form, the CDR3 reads TGTGCCAGTAGGGGGGGAGGGACGGCCTCCTACGAGCAGTACTTC.

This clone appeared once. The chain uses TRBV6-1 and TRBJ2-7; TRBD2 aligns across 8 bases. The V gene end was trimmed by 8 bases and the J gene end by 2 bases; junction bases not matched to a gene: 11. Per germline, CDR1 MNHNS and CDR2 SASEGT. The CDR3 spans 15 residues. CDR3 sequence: CASLSGTSTPYEQYF. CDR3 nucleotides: TGTGCCAGCCTCTCCGGGACTAGTACACCCTACGAGCAGTACTTC.

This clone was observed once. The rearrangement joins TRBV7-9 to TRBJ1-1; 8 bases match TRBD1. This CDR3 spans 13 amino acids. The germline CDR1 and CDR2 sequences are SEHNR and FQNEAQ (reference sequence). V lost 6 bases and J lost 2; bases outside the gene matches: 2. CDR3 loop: CASSQGANTEAFF. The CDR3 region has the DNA TGTGCCAGCAGTCAGGGGGCCAACACTGAAGCTTTCTTT.

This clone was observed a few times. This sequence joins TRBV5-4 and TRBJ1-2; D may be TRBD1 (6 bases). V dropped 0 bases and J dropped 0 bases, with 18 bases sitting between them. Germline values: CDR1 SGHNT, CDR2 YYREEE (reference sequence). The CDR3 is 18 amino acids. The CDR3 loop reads CASSLGGRTGTANYGYTF. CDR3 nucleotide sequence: TGTGCCAGCAGCTTGGGGGGGCGGACGGGAACAGCTAACTATGGCTACACCTTC.

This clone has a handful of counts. The CDR3 region has the DNA TGCAGCGTTGGTAGCGGACTGTATGGCTACACCTTC. This sequence encodes CSVGSGLYGYTF. The chain links TRBV29-1 to TRBJ1-2; no firm D call. There are 12 residues in the CDR3. V dropped 4 bases and J dropped 5 bases, with 11 bases sitting between them. CDR1 and CDR2 (germline): SQVTM, ANQGSEA.